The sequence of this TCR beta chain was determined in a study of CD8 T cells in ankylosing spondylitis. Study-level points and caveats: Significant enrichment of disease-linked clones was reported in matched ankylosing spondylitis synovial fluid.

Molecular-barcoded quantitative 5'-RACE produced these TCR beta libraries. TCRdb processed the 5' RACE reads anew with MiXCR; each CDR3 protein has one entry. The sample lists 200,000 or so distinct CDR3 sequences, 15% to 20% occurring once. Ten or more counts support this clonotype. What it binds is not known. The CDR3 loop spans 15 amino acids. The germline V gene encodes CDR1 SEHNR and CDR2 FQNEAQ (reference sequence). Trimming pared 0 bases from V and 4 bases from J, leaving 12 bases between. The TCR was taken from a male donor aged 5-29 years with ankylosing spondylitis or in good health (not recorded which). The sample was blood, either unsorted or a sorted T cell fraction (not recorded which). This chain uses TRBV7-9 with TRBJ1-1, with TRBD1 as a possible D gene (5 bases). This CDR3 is CASSLAGARSTEAFF. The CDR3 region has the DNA TGTGCCAGCAGCTTAGCAGGGGCGCGAAGCACTGAAGCTTTCTTT.